This T cell receptor beta chain came from a study of cytotoxic CD8 clonotypes in ibrutinib-treated CLL. This CDR3 spans 14 amino acids. The V gene end was trimmed by 5 bases and the J gene end by 9 bases; junction bases not matched to a gene: 8. The V gene's germline CDR1 is ENHRY and CDR2 SYGVKD. Data came from immunoSEQ multiplex PCR; TCRdb stores just in-frame clones and leaves some out. The sample carries under 75,000 clones, more than 70% recorded once. The source is a human donor with chronic lymphocytic leukemia. Sequences were derived from PBMCs, sampled after 12 months of ibrutinib treatment. V and J are TRBV10-3 and TRBJ1-5, with 9 nucleotides matching TRBD1. CDR3 region: CAISSDRGIGPQHF. The CDR3 nucleotides read TGTGCCATCAGTTCTGACAGGGGGATAGGGCCCCAGCATTTT.